The next 23 T cell receptor beta chains were all read from a single sample in a study of T-cell memory formation after mild COVID-19. Using its own MiXCR run on the 5' RACE reads, TCRdb lists one record per CDR3 protein. The repertoire holds 290,000 or so distinct CDR3 sequences, just under 20% seen once, with more than 20% in the top ten. The sequencing sample was made of PBMCs or a T cell subset sorted from them (not recorded which). The origin of the receptors is a man aged 18-30 years who had mild COVID-19 (a few samples of this study predate the infection). Cell type and time point are not known.

The chain's CDR3 is CASSFLWRSGEQYF. In DNA, the CDR3 is TGCGCCAGCAGCTTTCTATGGAGGTCGGGGGAGCAGTACTTC. This chain uses TRBV5-1 with TRBJ2-7; tentatively, D is TRBD2 (5 bases). Germline CDR1 is SGHRS and CDR2 is YFSETQ. The CDR3 has 14 amino acids. Trimming cost V 2 bases and J 7 bases, with 16 bases left between them.

The rearrangement links TRBV15 to TRBJ2-7; TRBD1 might be the D (6 bases). V was cut by 0 bases and J by 2 bases, with 8 bases left in between. This CDR3 comprises 14 residues. Germline-derived CDR1 and CDR2 are LNHNV and YYDKDF (reference sequence). The CDR3 is CATSRDRGAYEQYF. CDR3 DNA sequence: TGTGCCACCAGCAGAGACAGGGGTGCCTACGAGCAGTACTTC.

This clonotype was counted between two and nine times. The rearrangement joins TRBV7-6 to TRBJ2-2, with 9 bases matching TRBD1. Germline-derived CDR1 and CDR2 are SGHVS and FNYEAQ. CDR3 length: 14 amino acids. The V gene end was trimmed by 8 bases and the J gene end by 2 bases; junction bases not matched to a gene: 3. The CDR3 DNA reads as TGTGCCAGCGGACAGGGGACTAACACCGGGGAGCTGTTTTTT. Translated, it gives CASGQGTNTGELFF.

This clonotype was detected a few times. The chain joins TRBV27 to TRBJ2-3; 7 nucleotides align to TRBD1. The junction had 8 bases not matched to a gene; V was cut back by 6 bases and J by 2 bases. The germline V gene has CDR1 MNHEY and CDR2 SMNVEV (reference sequence). The CDR3 sequence is 15 residues long. The CDR3 spells CASSPRGFNTDTQYF. CDR3 nucleotide sequence: TGTGCCAGCAGCCCCAGGGGGTTTAACACAGATACGCAGTATTTT.

This clonotype turned up a few times. The chain is built from TRBV4-3 and TRBJ1-6; tentatively, D is TRBD1 (6 bases). The CDR3 is made up of 13 amino acids. The V and J ends lost 3 bases and 10 bases respectively, with 10 bases between them. From germline, CDR1 is LGHNA and CDR2 YSLEER. CDR3 sequence: CASSQRDNSPLHF. CDR3 DNA: TGCGCCAGCAGCCAGAGGGACAACTCACCCCTCCACTTT.

The chain links TRBV12-3 or TRBV12-4 to TRBJ1-2, with D hard to call. The V and J ends lost 6 bases and 6 bases respectively, with 5 bases between them. The CDR3 is made up of 10 amino acids. In DNA form, the CDR3 reads TGTGCCAGCAGAGCAAATGGCTACACCTTC. As protein: CASRANGYTF.

This clonotype was detected a few times. Here the CDR3 reads CASSFLGGHLSSGNTIYF. The CDR3 DNA follows: TGCGCCAGCAGCTTCCTGGGAGGACACTTGAGCTCTGGAAACACCATATATTTT. The chain has TRBV5-1 and TRBJ1-3; TRBD1 is a possible D gene (5 bases). Trimming removed 2 bases from V and 0 bases from J, with 18 bases in between. The germline CDR1 and CDR2 sequences are SGHRS and YFSETQ. This CDR3 is built from 18 residues.

CDR3 sequence: CASTGSASFYGYTF. The CDR3 DNA is TGTGCCAGCACCGGGTCAGCCAGTTTCTATGGCTACACCTTC. The chain recombines TRBV6-6 with TRBJ1-2; D gene ambiguous. The germline gives CDR1 MNHNY, CDR2 SVGAGI (reference sequence). CDR3 length: 14 amino acids. The V and J ends lost 7 bases and 4 bases respectively, with 16 bases between them.

This clonotype came up a few times. The CDR3 sequence: CASSPTTIFDTEAFF. The CDR3 coding sequence is TGTGCCAGCAGCCCCACGACGATTTTCGACACTGAAGCTTTCTTT. This chain links TRBV7-9 with TRBJ1-1, with D unresolved. Germline CDR1 is SEHNR and CDR2 is FQNEAQ (reference sequence). Trimming left V 5 bases short and J 3 bases short, with 16 bases between. The CDR3 runs 15 residues.

In this sample, this clonotype turned up many times. The chain combines TRBV10-1 with TRBJ2-7; 11 bases are a match to TRBD1. The CDR3 extends over 14 amino acids. Trimming took 4 bases from V and 3 from J; bases not matched to a gene: 2. The germline CDR1 and CDR2 sequences are WNHNN and SYGVQD (reference sequence). CDR3 DNA: TGCGCCAGCAGTGTGGGGACAGGGGGCTACGAGCAGTACTTC. Encoded protein: CASSVGTGGYEQYF.

This clonotype has more than one count but fewer than ten. This chain links TRBV7-3 with TRBJ1-6; 7 bases line up with TRBD1. The CDR3 is 14 residues long. The germline gives CDR1 SGHTA, CDR2 FQGTGA. V dropped 2 bases and J dropped 8; count of bases not matched to a gene: 3. This CDR3 is CASSLVQGDSPLHF. CDR3 nucleotides: TGTGCCAGCAGCTTAGTGCAGGGGGATTCACCCCTCCACTTT.

There are a few counts of this clonotype. V gene TRBV5-1 combines with J gene TRBJ1-5; D is possibly TRBD1 (6 bases). The length of the CDR3 is 15 residues. Trimming removed 0 bases from V and 5 bases from J, with 12 bases in between. CDR1 and CDR2 from the germline V gene are SGHRS and YFSETQ. This CDR3 is CASSLGQAGDQPQHF. As DNA, the CDR3 is TGCGCCAGCAGCTTGGGACAGGCTGGGGATCAGCCCCAGCATTTT.

The sample holds many counts of this clonotype. The rearrangement uses TRBV5-1 and TRBJ2-1; the match to TRBD1 covers 9 bases. The CDR3 sequence is 16 residues long. The germline CDR1 and CDR2 sequences are SGHRS and YFSETQ. V gave up 7 bases and J gave up 6 bases; unmatched junction bases: 14. CDR3 in DNA: TGCGCCAGCGGGACGCACCCGGGACAGGGTAGCAATGAGCAGTTCTTC. It encodes CASGTHPGQGSNEQFF. The variable domain in full, with the rest retrieved from reference TRBV5-1 and TRBJ2-1, is KAGVTQTPRYLIKTRGQQVTLSCSPISGHRSVSWYQQTPGQGLQFLFEYFSETQRNKGNFPGRFSGRQFSNSRSEMNVSTLELGDSALYLCASGTHPGQGSNEQFFGPGTRLTVL.

This clonotype was observed a handful of times. This chain uses TRBV5-6 with TRBJ2-5; TRBD2 matches at 8 bases. Germline CDR1 reads SGHDT; CDR2 reads YYEEEE. V lost 0 bases, J lost 0 bases, and 4 bases stayed unmatched. There are 16 residues in the CDR3. The CDR3 sequence: CASSLERGPNQETQYF. CDR3 nucleotides: TGTGCCAGCAGCTTGGAGCGGGGGCCAAACCAAGAGACCCAGTACTTC.

This clonotype was seen more than once but under ten times. The V call is TRBV14, the J call TRBJ2-2, with a possible D match to TRBD1 (5 bases). Per the germline V gene, CDR1 is SGHDN and CDR2 is FVKESK. V was pared by 4 bases and J by 1 base, with 10 bases between. CDR3 length equals 15 residues. CDR3 sequence (DNA): TGTGCCAGCAGCCCATGGCAGGGGAACACCGGGGAGCTGTTTTTT. It codes for CASSPWQGNTGELFF.

This clonotype was picked up a small number of times. The gene calls are TRBV7-3 and TRBJ2-3; 7 positions agree with TRBD2. In germline, CDR1 is SGHTA, CDR2 FQGTGA. After removal of 5 bases from V and 2 bases from J, the junction contained 7 bases not matched to a gene. The CDR3 length is 15 residues. As DNA, the CDR3 is TGTGCCAGCAGCCTATCAGCGGGATCCACAGATACGCAGTATTTT. It is translated as CASSLSAGSTDTQYF. Complete variable domain (other parts from reference TRBV7-3 and TRBJ2-3): GAGVSQTPSNKVTEKGKYVELRCDPISGHTALYWYRQSLGQGPEFLIYFQGTGAADDSGLPNDRFFAVRPEGSVSTLKIQRTERGDSAVYLCASSLSAGSTDTQYFGPGTRLTVL.

Details on this clonotype: One end of the junction is discordant with germline, which a read error may explain. This sequence joins TRBV15 and TRBJ1-1, with D uncertain. Germline V gives CDR1 LNHNV, CDR2 YYDKDF (reference sequence). The CDR3 is 14 residues long. In nucleotides, the CDR3 is TGTGCCACCAGCGGACCATCGGGGTTGACTGAAGATTTCTTT. Amino acid sequence: CATSGPSGLTEDFF.

This clonotype came up a few times. V is TRBV28 and J is TRBJ2-4; no firm D call. The germline V gene has CDR1 MDHEN and CDR2 SYDVKM. This CDR3 is built from 13 residues. Trimming left V 6 bases short and J 3 bases short, with 9 bases between. The CDR3 sequence: CASRPWGKNIQYF. CDR3 coding DNA: TGTGCCAGCAGGCCTTGGGGCAAAAACATTCAGTACTTC.

In its sample, this clonotype was seen a few times. As DNA, the CDR3 is TGTGCCAGTCATTCGGCGGGGGGCCAAGAGACCCAGTACTTC. It yields the protein CASHSAGGQETQYF. V usage is TRBV6-5 and J usage is TRBJ2-5, with TRBD2 identical over 8 bases. J lost 1 base, V lost 9 bases, and 7 bases had no gene match. CDR1 is MNHEY and CDR2 is SVGAGI in the germline V gene. CDR3 length: 14 amino acids.

CDR3 amino acids: CASSLKIGGTEAFF. The DNA for the CDR3 is TGCGCCAGCAGCTTGAAGATAGGAGGAACTGAAGCTTTCTTT. V and J are TRBV5-1 and TRBJ1-1, with D uncertain. The V and J ends lost 1 base and 5 bases respectively, with 12 bases between them. The length of the CDR3 is 14 residues. Looked up from germline, CDR1 is SGHRS and CDR2 is YFSETQ.

V gene TRBV6-5 combines with J gene TRBJ2-7; D gene uncertain. The CDR3 is 12 amino acids. V was clipped by 0 bases and J by 6 bases, with 6 bases between them. Germline CDR1 is MNHEY and CDR2 is SVGAGI. In DNA form, the CDR3 reads TGTGCCAGCAGTTACTCAGACTCCGAGCAGTACTTC. Amino acids: CASSYSDSEQYF.

There are a few counts of this clonotype. This chain joins TRBV5-1 and TRBJ2-4; a weak D match, TRBD1 (6 bases). The CDR3 runs 15 residues. The V end lost 0 bases, the J end lost 6 bases, and 13 bases lay between the germline ends. Germline lookup yields CDR1 SGHRS and CDR2 YFSETQ. CDR3 sequence: CASSLVGAPGNIQYF. The CDR3 nucleotides read TGCGCCAGCAGCTTGGTGGGGGCGCCCGGAAACATTCAGTACTTC.

The chain employs TRBV7-2 and TRBJ2-7; TRBD2 matches at 8 bases. The J segment lost 7 bases and the V segment lost 5 bases, leaving 10 bases of the junction unmatched. Germline V lookup: CDR1 SGHTA, CDR2 FQGNSA. The CDR3 consists of 14 residues. In DNA, the CDR3 is TGTGCCAGCAGCCCAGGGGCGGGGGGAGGAGAGCAGTACGTC. Protein: CASSPGAGGGEQYV.